The 18 T cell receptor beta chains listed next were all sequenced from one sample in a study of neoadjuvant anti-PD-1 for oral cavity cancer. The time point: after neoadjuvant nivolumab, at surgical resection. Assay: immunoSEQ multiplex PCR; the TCRdb copy retains only in-frame clones and omits some. The data hold around 15,000 clones, with about 36% observed a single time. The sequences come from tumor tissue, collected after nivolumab (anti-PD-1) treatment. Source of these receptors: a person between 35 and 79 years old with oral cavity squamous cell carcinoma.

The rearrangement joins TRBV19 to TRBJ1-2; maybe TRBD1 (6 bases). The V end was cut by 5 bases, the J end by 8 bases, with 15 bases between. In germline, CDR1 is LNHDA, CDR2 SQIVND (reference sequence). The CDR3 extends over 13 amino acids. Here the CDR3 reads CASSWSAGDGYTF. In nucleotides, the CDR3 is TGTGCCAGTAGTTGGTCGGCAGGGGACGGCTACACCTTC.

This chain joins TRBV2 and TRBJ2-2; 10 positions agree with TRBD2. Unmatched junction bases numbered 5, after V lost 6 bases and J lost 1 base. The CDR3 length is 16 residues. Germline values: CDR1 SNHLY, CDR2 FYNNEI. The CDR3 region is CASRGLAEWNTGELFF. Here the CDR3 DNA reads TGTGCCAGCAGAGGACTAGCGGAGTGGAACACCGGGGAGCTGTTTTTT.

The rearrangement joins TRBV28 to TRBJ2-3; maybe TRBD2 (7 bases). The V end lost 6 bases, the J end lost 4 bases, and 11 bases lay between the germline ends. The CDR3 totals 13 residues. The germline V gene encodes CDR1 MDHEN and CDR2 SYDVKM. The CDR3 reads CASSLGGPDTQYF. The CDR3 DNA is TGTGCCAGCAGCCTGGGGGGGCCAGATACGCAGTATTTT.

The V and J genes are TRBV2 and TRBJ2-5; TRBD2 matches 10 bases. V trimming: 0 bases; J trimming: 5 bases; junction bases outside the gene matches: 9. Germline V lookup: CDR1 SNHLY, CDR2 FYNNEI. The CDR3 runs 17 residues. In DNA form, the CDR3 reads TGTGCCAGCAGTGAAGCGGGTAGCGGGGGGTACCGGGAGACCCAGTACTTC. Its protein is CASSEAGSGGYRETQYF.

V and J are TRBV9 and TRBJ2-7; D possibly corresponds to TRBD1 (5 bases). The V end lost 4 bases, the J end lost 0 bases, and 11 bases lay between the germline ends. The CDR3 spans 14 residues. Germline V gene data show CDR1 as SGDLS and CDR2 as YYNGEE. The CDR3 is CASSQRQSSYEQYF. The CDR3 nucleotides are TGTGCCAGCAGCCAACGACAGAGCTCCTACGAGCAGTACTTC.

This clone has more than one count but fewer than ten. This rearrangement joins TRBV10-1 to TRBJ2-3; tentative D call: TRBD1 (5 bases). Per the germline V gene, CDR1 is WNHNN and CDR2 is SYGVQD (reference sequence). CDR3 length: 13 residues. The V gene lost 5 bases and the J gene lost 4 bases, with 10 bases spanning the gap. The CDR3 is CASSPRVADTQYF. The CDR3 region has the DNA TGCGCCAGCAGTCCCAGGGTGGCAGATACGCAGTATTTT.

This clone was picked up one time. The genes are TRBV28 and TRBJ2-3; 11 nucleotides agree with TRBD2. V lost 9 bases to trimming and J lost 1 base; unmatched junction nucleotides: 9. This CDR3 is built from 16 residues. Germline-derived CDR1 and CDR2 are MDHEN and SYDVKM. The CDR3 sequence is CARTSGVRYGTDTQYF. The CDR3, as DNA: TGTGCCAGGACTAGCGGGGTACGTTATGGCACAGATACGCAGTATTTT.

This clone was found a few times. This chain uses TRBV7-2 with TRBJ1-2, with a possible D match to TRBD1 (6 bases). Germline V gene data show CDR1 as SGHTA and CDR2 as FQGNSA. The CDR3 extends over 14 amino acids. V lost 5 bases, J lost 0 bases, and 10 bases lay in between. CDR3 DNA sequence: TGTGCCAGCAGCCGACAGGCCACTAACTATGGCTACACCTTC. As protein: CASSRQATNYGYTF. Supplemented by reference TRBV7-2 and TRBJ1-2, the full variable domain reads GAGVSQSPSNKVTEKGKDVELRCDPISGHTALYWYRQSLGQGLEFLIYFQGNSAPDKSGLPSDRFSAERTGGSVSTLTIQRTQQEDSAVYLCASSRQATNYGYTFGSGTRLTVV.

The table lists this clone with a count of one. This chain joins TRBV7-2 and TRBJ2-1, with a possible D match to TRBD2 (7 bases). Per the germline V gene, CDR1 is SGHTA and CDR2 is FQGNSA. Trimming stripped 2 bases from V and 8 bases from J, with 25 bases between. The CDR3 spans 18 residues. CDR3: CASSLIKSRGPRRDEQFF. The DNA of the CDR3 is TGTGCCAGCAGCTTAATTAAGTCGCGGGGGCCGCGTCGCGATGAGCAGTTCTTC.

The table lists this clone with many counts. This sequence joins TRBV6-5 and TRBJ2-3; 7 bases fit TRBD2. This CDR3 spans 14 amino acids. The germline CDR1 and CDR2 sequences are MNHEY and SVGAGI. The trim removed 6 bases at V and 8 bases at J, leaving 11 bases unmatched. CDR3 bases: TGTGCCAGCAGACCTCCCGGCGGGAGAAGTACGCAGTATTTT. It codes for CASRPPGGRSTQYF.

This clone was counted once. J is TRBJ1-6 and V is TRBV15; TRBD1 aligns across 10 bases. The CDR3 spans 17 residues. J gave up 8 bases and V 4 bases, and 11 bases lay outside the gene matches. Germline V lookup: CDR1 LNHNV, CDR2 YYDKDF (reference sequence). For the CDR3, the DNA is TGTGCCACCAGCATCCGACAGGGGGCGGATTTGGATTCACCCCTCCACTTT. It encodes CATSIRQGADLDSPLHF.

This clone has just a few counts. This rearrangement joins TRBV5-4 to TRBJ2-7, with TRBD1 as a possible D gene (6 bases). CDR1 SGHNT and CDR2 YYREEE come from the germline V gene (reference sequence). The length of the CDR3 is 15 residues. Trimming stripped 2 bases from V and 2 bases from J, with 14 bases between. The CDR3 coding sequence is TGTGCCAGCAGCTTAGGGCGGACAGCAACCTACGAGCAGTACTTC. It is translated as CASSLGRTATYEQYF.

The J gene is TRBJ2-3, the V gene TRBV6-6; 8 positions agree with TRBD1. The CDR3 length is 15 residues. Trimming cost V 1 base and J 0 bases; bases outside gene matches: 0. Germline V lookup: CDR1 MNHNY, CDR2 SVGAGI (reference sequence). The DNA for the CDR3 is TGTGCCAGCAGTTACTGGGACAGGAGCACAGATACGCAGTATTTT. Translation gives CASSYWDRSTDTQYF.

The chain recombines TRBV7-6 with TRBJ2-7, with 7 nucleotides matching TRBD1. CDR1 SGHVS and CDR2 FNYEAQ come from the germline V gene. V trimming: 0 bases; J trimming: 2 bases; junction bases outside the gene matches: 10. CDR3 length: 17 amino acids. CDR3 protein: CASSLAAGTASAYEQYF. In DNA, the CDR3 is TGTGCCAGCAGCTTAGCTGCCGGGACAGCCTCAGCCTACGAGCAGTACTTC.

The chain joins TRBV6-5 to TRBJ1-5; TRBD1 agrees at 7 bases. In germline, CDR1 is MNHEY, CDR2 SVGAGI. There are 15 residues in the CDR3. Unmatched junction bases numbered 7, after V lost 6 bases and J lost 2 bases. CDR3 in amino acids: CASRPTGKGNQPQHF. CDR3 nucleotides: TGTGCCAGCAGACCGACAGGGAAAGGCAATCAGCCCCAGCATTTT.

The J gene is TRBJ1-6, the V gene TRBV5-1, with TRBD1 matching over 8 bases. V was pared by 5 bases and J by 7 bases, with 8 bases of the junction left unmatched. Germline V CDR1 and CDR2: SGHRS, YFSETQ. The CDR3 runs to 15 residues. In DNA form, the CDR3 reads TGCGCCAGCAGTTCTGGACAGGGAAACAATTCACCCCTCCACTTT. It encodes CASSSGQGNNSPLHF.

This rearrangement joins TRBV21-1 to TRBJ2-2. TRBV21-1 is a recognized pseudogene. The CDR3 spans 14 residues. CDR3 residues: CASRGSLSTGELFF. CDR3 DNA: TGTGCCAGCAGGGGTAGTTTGTCTACCGGGGAGCTGTTTTTT.

This clone was seen repeatedly, ten times or more. This chain joins TRBV7-8 and TRBJ2-7; a weak D match, TRBD2 (6 bases). Between the trimmed V and J ends, which lost 3 bases and 0 bases, there was a span of 12 bases. The germline CDR1 and CDR2 sequences are SGHVS and FQNEAQ. This CDR3 region has 15 residues. This CDR3 is CASSLVEGNSYEQYF. As DNA, the CDR3 is TGTGCCAGCAGCTTGGTGGAGGGAAACTCCTACGAGCAGTACTTC.